This T cell receptor beta chain was captured by sequencing in a study of CD8+ T cells in alopecia areata. Study-level information: The duration of tofacitinib was 6 to 18 months, with 6 months off drug afterward.

The trim removed 4 bases at V and 1 base at J, leaving 4 bases unmatched. The CDR3 spans 15 residues. From germline, CDR1 is LGHNA and CDR2 YSLEER. Investigators isolated RNA and reverse transcribed it into cDNA to act as the sequencing template. TCRdb's copy holds only in-frame clones and misses some; the assay was immunoSEQ multiplex PCR. The sample carries more than 95,000 clones, 41% recorded once. This TCR was sampled from a human donor with alopecia areata. V is TRBV4-3 and J is TRBJ2-3; 8 positions match TRBD1. The specimen was CD4+ T cells sorted from blood. The CDR3 sequence: CASSPRTGRTDTQYF. In DNA form, the CDR3 reads TGCGCCAGCAGCCCGAGGACAGGGCGCACAGATACGCAGTATTTT.